Listed below are T cell receptor beta chains from one sample, sequenced in a study of cytomegalovirus exposure and HLA in healthy donors. Clones were read by immunoSEQ multiplex PCR, and TCRdb kept only the in-frame ones, dropping some. The sample holds about 150,000 clones; approximately 80% are singletons and the top ten take about 4%. The sample taken for sequencing was PBMCs. These TCRs come from a woman in her forties in good health and CMV-seronegative. Each CDR3 is given with its conserved first and last residue. The D gene is left open where the match is weak. The listing skips clone size in some rows; elsewhere it reads once, few, many or a size class.

V gene	clone size	D gene	J gene	CDR3 DNA	CDR3 protein
TRBV30	.	.	TRBJ1-2	TGTGCCTGGACCACGAGGCAGGGTGGAGGCTACACCTTC	CAWTTRQGGGYTF
TRBV7-9	few	.	TRBJ1-1	TGTGCCAGCAGCTCTTCGACACGCATGAACACTGAAGCTTTCTTT	CASSSSTRMNTEAFF
TRBV6-5	.	TRBD1	TRBJ1-5	TGTGCCAGCAGGATGACCACAGGGGTGCCCCAGCATTTT	CASRMTTGVPQHF
TRBV6-1	.	.	TRBJ1-2	TGTGCCAGCAAGCCGGTCTATGGCTACACCTTC	CASKPVYGYTF
TRBV30	.	TRBD1	TRBJ1-6	TGTGCCTGGAGCCAGGGGACAGGTCTGATAACGTCACCCCTCCACTTT	CAWSQGTGLITSPLHF
TRBV29-1	.	.	TRBJ2-4	TGCAGCGTTGGGGTTCCAGGTTTAAACATTCAGTACTTC	CSVGVPGLNIQYF
TRBV4-1	.	.	TRBJ2-3	TGCGCCAGCAGCCAAGTTACAGGCGGCAGGACAGATACGCAGTATTTT	CASSQVTGGRTDTQYF
TRBV2	.	TRBD1	TRBJ2-7	TGTGCCAGCAGTCCGGACAGGGGAGTGCACGAGCAGTACTTC	CASSPDRGVHEQYF
TRBV7-2	.	TRBD1	TRBJ2-3	TGTGCCAGCAGCTTAGGCGAGGGGGCCTCCCAGTATTTT	CASSLGEGASQYF
TRBV6-1	.	TRBD2	TRBJ2-5	TGTGCCAGCCTTAGCGGGGGGGCCCAGACCCAGTACTTC	CASLSGGAQTQYF
TRBV9	.	.	TRBJ2-4	TGTGCCAGCAGCCCCCGAGGAGCCAAAAACATTCAGTACTTC	CASSPRGAKNIQYF
TRBV9	.	TRBD1	TRBJ1-5	TGTGCCAGCAGCCCAGGGACAGGGATCAATCAGCCCCAGCATTTT	CASSPGTGINQPQHF
TRBV6-5	few	TRBD2	TRBJ2-3	TGTGCCAGCAGTTATTTAGCGGGAGGTACAGATACGCAGTATTTT	CASSYLAGGTDTQYF
TRBV6-5	once	TRBD1	TRBJ1-1	TGTGCCAGCAACCACAGGGGTCACACTGAAGCTTTCTTT	CASNHRGHTEAFF
TRBV9	.	.	TRBJ2-2	TGTGCCAGCAGCGTCGGGGAAACCACCGGGGAGCTGTTTTTT	CASSVGETTGELFF
TRBV6-5	.	TRBD2	TRBJ2-1	TGTGCCAGCAGTTTTCTAGCGGGGGCGGACAATGAGCAGTTCTTC	CASSFLAGADNEQFF
TRBV11-3	.	TRBD1	TRBJ2-7	TGTGCCAGCAGCCGTTCCCGGGACAGTTACTACGAGCAGTACTTC	CASSRSRDSYYEQYF
TRBV18	.	.	TRBJ1-6	TGTGCCAGCTCACGGGCTAATTCACCCCTCCACTTT	CASSRANSPLHF
TRBV7-8	.	.	TRBJ2-7	TGTGCCAGCAGCTTAGGGACAGCAGAGACCTACGAGCAGTACTTC	CASSLGTAETYEQYF
TRBV10-1	.	.	TRBJ2-7	TGCGCCAGCTCAAACACTAGATACGAGCAGTACTTC	CASSNTRYEQYF
TRBV29-1	.	TRBD1	TRBJ1-3	TGCAGCGTTGGGACAGGCACTGGAAACACCATATATTTT	CSVGTGTGNTIYF
TRBV2	.	.	TRBJ2-7	TGTGCCAGCAGACAATACAGATACGAGCAGTACTTC	CASRQYRYEQYF
TRBV6-5	.	.	TRBJ1-1	TGTGCCAGCAGTTACTATAGCGTCACTGAAGCTTTCTTT	CASSYYSVTEAFF
TRBV29-1	.	TRBD1	TRBJ2-1	TGCAGCGTTAACCGGGACAGTGCCTACAATGAGCAGTTCTTC	CSVNRDSAYNEQFF